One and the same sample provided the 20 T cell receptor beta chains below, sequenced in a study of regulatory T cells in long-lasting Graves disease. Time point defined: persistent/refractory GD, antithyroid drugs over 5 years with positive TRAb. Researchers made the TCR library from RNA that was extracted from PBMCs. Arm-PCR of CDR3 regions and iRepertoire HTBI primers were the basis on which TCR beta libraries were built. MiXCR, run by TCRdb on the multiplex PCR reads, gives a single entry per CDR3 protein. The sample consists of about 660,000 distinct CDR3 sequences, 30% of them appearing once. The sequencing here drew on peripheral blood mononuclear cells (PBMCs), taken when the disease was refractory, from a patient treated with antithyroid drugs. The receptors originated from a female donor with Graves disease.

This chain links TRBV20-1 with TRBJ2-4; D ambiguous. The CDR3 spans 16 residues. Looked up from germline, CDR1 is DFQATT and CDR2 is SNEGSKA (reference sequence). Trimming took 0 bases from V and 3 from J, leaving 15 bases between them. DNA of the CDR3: TGCAGTGCTAGAGATCCACTCCGCGGCGACAAAAACATTCAGTACTTC. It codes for CSARDPLRGDKNIQYF.

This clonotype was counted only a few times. CDR3 residues: CASTEAAGYIQYF. For the CDR3, the DNA is TGTGCCAGCACCGAGGCCGCAGGTTACATTCAGTACTTC. This chain uses TRBV28 with TRBJ2-4; D remains unclear. Between the trimmed V and J ends, which lost 7 bases and 8 bases, there was a span of 15 bases. The CDR3 sequence is 13 residues long. Germline CDR1 and CDR2: MDHEN and SYDVKM.

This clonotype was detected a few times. The CDR3 region is CSGSTRLDEKLFF. The DNA of the CDR3 is TGCAGCGGATCGACAAGACTAGATGAAAAACTGTTTTTT. The chain has TRBV29-1 and TRBJ1-4; D unresolved. There are 13 residues in the CDR3. Trimming took off 7 bases at V and 6 bases at J, with 15 bases between the two ends. Germline V gives CDR1 SQVTM, CDR2 ANQGSEA.

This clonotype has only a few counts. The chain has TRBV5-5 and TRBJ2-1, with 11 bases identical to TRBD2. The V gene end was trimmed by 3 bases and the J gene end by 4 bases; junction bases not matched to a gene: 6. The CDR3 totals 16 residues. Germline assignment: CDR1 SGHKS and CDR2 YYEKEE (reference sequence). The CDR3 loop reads CASSSIAGGGYNEQFF. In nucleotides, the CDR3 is TGTGCCAGCAGCTCGATAGCGGGAGGGGGTTACAATGAGCAGTTCTTC.

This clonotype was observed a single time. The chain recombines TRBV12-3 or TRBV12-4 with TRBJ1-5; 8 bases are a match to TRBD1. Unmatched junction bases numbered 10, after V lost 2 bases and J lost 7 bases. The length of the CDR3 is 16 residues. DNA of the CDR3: TGTGCCAGCAGTTTAAGGAGTGGACAGGGTGAACAGCCCCAGCATTTT. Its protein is CASSLRSGQGEQPQHF.

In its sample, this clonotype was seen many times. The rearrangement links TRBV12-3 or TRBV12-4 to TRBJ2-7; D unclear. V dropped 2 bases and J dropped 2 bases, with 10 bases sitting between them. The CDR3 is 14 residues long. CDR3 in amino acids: CASSLRGTAYEQYF. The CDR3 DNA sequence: TGTGCCAGCAGTTTAAGAGGCACCGCCTACGAGCAGTACTTC.

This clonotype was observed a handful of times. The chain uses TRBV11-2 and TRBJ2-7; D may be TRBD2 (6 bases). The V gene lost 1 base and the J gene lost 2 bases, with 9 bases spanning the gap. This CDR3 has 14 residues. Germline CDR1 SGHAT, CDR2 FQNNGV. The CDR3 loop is CASSLVQRAYEQYF. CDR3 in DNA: TGTGCCAGCAGCTTAGTCCAGCGGGCCTACGAGCAGTACTTC.

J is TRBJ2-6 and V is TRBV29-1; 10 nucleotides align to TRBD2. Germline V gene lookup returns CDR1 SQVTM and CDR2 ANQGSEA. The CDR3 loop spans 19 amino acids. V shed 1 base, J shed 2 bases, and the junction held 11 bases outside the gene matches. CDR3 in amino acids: CSVEAWVAGGLAGANVLTF. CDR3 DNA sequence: TGCAGCGTTGAAGCTTGGGTAGCGGGAGGTCTCGCTGGGGCCAACGTCCTGACTTTC. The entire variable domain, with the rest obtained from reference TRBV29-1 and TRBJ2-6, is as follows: SAVISQKPSRDICQRGTSLTIQCQVDSQVTMMFWYRQQPGQSLTLIATANQGSEATYESGFVIDKFPISRPNLTFSTLTVSNMSPEDSSIYLCSVEAWVAGGLAGANVLTFGAGSRLTVL.

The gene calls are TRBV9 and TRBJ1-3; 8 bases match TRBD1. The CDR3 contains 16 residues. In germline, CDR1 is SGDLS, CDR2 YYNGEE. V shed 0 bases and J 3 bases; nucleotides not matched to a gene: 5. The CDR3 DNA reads TGTGCCAGCAGCGTAGCTGCCGACAGGGGTGGAAACACCATATATTTT. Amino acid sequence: CASSVAADRGGNTIYF.

DNA of the CDR3: TGCGCCAGCAGCTCGGCGGGAGATCCCTACGAGCAGTACTTC. This gives the protein CASSSAGDPYEQYF. The chain recombines TRBV5-1 with TRBJ2-7, with 7 bases that match TRBD2. V was clipped by 3 bases and J by 2 bases; unmatched bases: 5. CDR1 and CDR2 from the germline V gene are SGHRS and YFSETQ. CDR3 size: 14 residues.

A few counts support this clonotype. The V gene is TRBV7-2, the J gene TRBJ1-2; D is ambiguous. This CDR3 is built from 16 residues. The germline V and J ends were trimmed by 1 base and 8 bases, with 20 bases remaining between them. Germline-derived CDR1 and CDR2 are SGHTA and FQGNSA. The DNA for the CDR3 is TGTGCCAGCAGCTTAGTGGCCAGCACCCTCGGTGGAGGCTACACCTTC. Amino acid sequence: CASSLVASTLGGGYTF.

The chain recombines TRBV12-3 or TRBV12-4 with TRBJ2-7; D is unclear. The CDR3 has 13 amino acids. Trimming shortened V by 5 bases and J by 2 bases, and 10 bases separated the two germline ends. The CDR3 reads CASSRVDTYEQYF. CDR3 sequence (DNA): TGTGCCAGCAGTCGCGTAGACACCTACGAGCAGTACTTC.

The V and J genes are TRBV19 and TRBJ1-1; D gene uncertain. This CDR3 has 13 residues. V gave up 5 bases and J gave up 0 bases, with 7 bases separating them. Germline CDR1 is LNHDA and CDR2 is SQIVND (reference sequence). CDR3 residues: CASSWAVNTEAFF. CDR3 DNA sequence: TGTGCCAGTAGTTGGGCAGTGAACACTGAAGCTTTCTTT.

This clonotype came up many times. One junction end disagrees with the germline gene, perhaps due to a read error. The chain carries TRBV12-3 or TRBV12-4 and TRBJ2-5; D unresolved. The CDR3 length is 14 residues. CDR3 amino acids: CASSLGLGQETQYF. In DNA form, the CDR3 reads TGTGCCAGCAGCTTAGGCCTGGGCCAAGAGACCCAGTACTTC.

CDR3 DNA sequence: TGTGCCAGCACCCGGCGGGAAAGAGGCAAGGAGCAGTACTTC. Protein product: CASTRRERGKEQYF. The chain has TRBV6-1 and TRBJ2-7; a weak D match, TRBD2 (6 bases). This CDR3 has 14 amino acids. V was shortened by 7 bases and J by 7 bases, with 20 bases between the two germline ends. Per the germline V gene, CDR1 is MNHNS and CDR2 is SASEGT.

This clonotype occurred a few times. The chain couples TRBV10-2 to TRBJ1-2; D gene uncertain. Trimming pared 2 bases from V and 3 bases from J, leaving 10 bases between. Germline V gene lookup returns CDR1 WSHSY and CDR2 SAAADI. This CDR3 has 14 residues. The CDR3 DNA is TGCGCCAGCAGTGAGCCAGACGGCTACTATGGCTACACCTTC. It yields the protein CASSEPDGYYGYTF.

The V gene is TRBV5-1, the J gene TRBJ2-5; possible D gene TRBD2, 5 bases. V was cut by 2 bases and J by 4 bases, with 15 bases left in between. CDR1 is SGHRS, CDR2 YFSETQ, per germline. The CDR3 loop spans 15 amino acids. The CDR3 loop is CASSFRAHEGETQYF. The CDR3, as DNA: TGCGCCAGCAGCTTTCGGGCCCATGAGGGAGAGACCCAGTACTTC.

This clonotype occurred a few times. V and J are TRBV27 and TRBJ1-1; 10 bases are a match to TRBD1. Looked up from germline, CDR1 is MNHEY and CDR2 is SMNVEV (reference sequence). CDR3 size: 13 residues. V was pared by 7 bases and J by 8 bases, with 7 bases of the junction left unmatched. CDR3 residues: CASIRTGGTEAFF. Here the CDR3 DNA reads TGTGCCAGCATCAGGACAGGGGGAACCGAAGCTTTCTTT.

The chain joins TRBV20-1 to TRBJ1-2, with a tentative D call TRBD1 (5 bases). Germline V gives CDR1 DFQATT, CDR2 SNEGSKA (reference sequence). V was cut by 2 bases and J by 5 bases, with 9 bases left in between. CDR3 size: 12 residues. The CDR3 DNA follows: TGCAGTGCTAGAAGGGGCGGGTATGGCTACACCTTC. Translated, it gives CSARRGGYGYTF.

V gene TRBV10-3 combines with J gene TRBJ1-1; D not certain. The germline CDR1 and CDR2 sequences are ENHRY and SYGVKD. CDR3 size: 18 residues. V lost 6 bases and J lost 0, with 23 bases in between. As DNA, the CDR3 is TGTGCCATCAGAGGACGACCGAGCACGCTTGGTATGAACACTGAAGCTTTCTTT. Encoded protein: CAIRGRPSTLGMNTEAFF.